This T cell receptor beta chain was captured in a study of chemoradiotherapy in HPV16-positive cancers. Study-wide context: Candidate HPV-specific T-cell clones and common TCR motifs came from functional assays in a couple of HPV16-positive patients. General study results and limits: The functional HPV-specific definition rests on just a couple of HPV16-positive patients. Non-HPV-specific T cells did not expand in tumors during treatment, whereas candidate HPV-specific clones and E7-related motifs did.

The table came from immunoSEQ multiplex PCR; TCRdb's copy has only in-frame clones and leaves some out. The sample yields tens of thousands of clones, about 88% seen once. V trimming: 3 bases; J trimming: 4 bases; junction bases outside the gene matches: 6. The CDR3 covers 15 residues. Germline assignment: CDR1 MDHEN and CDR2 SYDVKM. Comment on this clone: The antigen is undetermined.

This TCR was recovered from a human donor with HPV-associated anogenital cancer. The starting material was blood, obtained from a patient who underwent chemoradiotherapy. The chain couples TRBV28 to TRBJ2-1; 7 bases align to TRBD2. CDR3 DNA: TGTGCCAGCAGTTTTAGGGGAGGGTTTTACAATGAGCAGTTCTTC. Amino acid sequence: CASSFRGGFYNEQFF.